The 21 T cell receptor beta chains below come from one sample, sequenced in a study of tumor and adjacent non-tumor tissue in lung cancer. No cell sorting was done before RNA was extracted from the tissue. This non-tumor lung sample came from over 3 cm beyond the tumor edge. TCRbeta libraries were built with three rounds of nested PCR, modified from ARM-PCR. In TCRdb, the multiplex PCR reads were re-called with MiXCR into one record per CDR3 protein. This sample has more than 75,000 distinct CDR3 sequences, with 75% to 85% found just once. Material: distant non-tumor lung tissue. The source of these receptors is a man aged 60 to 75 with small cell lung cancer.

In this sample, this clonotype turned up many times. This sequence joins TRBV6-2 or TRBV6-3 and TRBJ2-2; D possibly corresponds to TRBD1 (6 bases). Germline V gives CDR1 MNHEY, CDR2 SVGEGT. V lost 6 bases and J 5 bases, leaving 13 bases between the germline ends. This CDR3 spans 14 amino acids. The CDR3 DNA is TGTGCCAGCAGGCTCAACAGGGTTACCGGGGAGCTGTTTTTT. Translated: CASRLNRVTGELFF.

The gene calls are TRBV6-5 and TRBJ2-1, with D perhaps given as TRBD1 or TRBD2 (5 bases each). Trimming removed 11 bases from V and 7 bases from J, with 24 bases in between. Germline lookup yields CDR1 MNHEY and CDR2 SVGAGI. The CDR3 totals 15 residues. CDR3 DNA sequence: TGTGCCGACAGTTACTATGGGGGAGTGGGTAATGAGCAGTTCTTC. This encodes CADSYYGGVGNEQFF.

This clonotype showed up just once. This clone may be a read error of a much larger clone one base away. The chain carries TRBV20-1 and TRBJ2-7, with 7 bases fitting TRBD2. J gave up 0 bases and V 7 bases, and 6 bases lay outside the gene matches. CDR1 DFQATT and CDR2 SNEGSKA come from the germline V gene (reference sequence). This CDR3 comprises 13 residues. The CDR3 sequence is CSVRAGDSYEQYV. The CDR3 region has the DNA TGCAGTGTTAGGGCGGGAGACTCCTACGAGCAGTACGTC.

As to this clonotype: Relative to the germline gene, one junction end is altered; a read error may explain this. The chain carries TRBV5-5 and TRBJ1-5; TRBD1 matches 7 bases. Per the germline V gene, CDR1 is SGHKS and CDR2 is YYEKEE (reference sequence). The CDR3 is made up of 16 amino acids. CDR3 DNA: TGTGCCAGCAACTTGGAGGGGCAGGGGGGTAATCAGCCCCATCATTTT. This translates into CASNLEGQGGNQPHHF.

On this clonotype: At one boundary the junction diverges from the germline segment, which might be a read error. The V and J genes are TRBV11-3 and TRBJ1-1; possible D gene TRBD1, 5 bases. The CDR3 is 14 amino acids. Germline lookup yields CDR1 SGHNT and CDR2 YENEEA. The CDR3: CASSLWGMNTEAFF. CDR3 in DNA: TGTGCCAGCAGCCTGTGGGGGATGAACACTGAAGCATTCTTT.

Details on this clonotype: Since no conserved phenylalanine or tryptophan closes the CDR3, a read error is the likely cause. The gene calls are TRBV11-2 and TRBJ2-1, with D possibly being TRBD1 (6 bases). This CDR3 is 14 amino acids long. V was clipped by 5 bases and J by 1 base, with 9 bases between them. CDR1 and CDR2 (germline): SGHAT, FQNNGV. The CDR3 region is CASSQQGSYNEQFS. The CDR3 coding sequence is TGTGCCAGCAGCCAACAGGGTTCCTACAATGAGCAGTTCTCC.

A remark on this clonotype: The junction differs from germline at one of its ends, possibly a read error. The genes are TRBV13 and TRBJ1-6; no clear D. This CDR3 has 17 amino acids. Per germline, CDR1 PRHDT and CDR2 FYEKMQ (reference sequence). CDR3 DNA sequence: TGTGCCAGTAGCCAAAACGACGGAAGCCCCTATAATTCACCCCCCCACTTT. The encoded protein is CASSQNDGSPYNSPPHF.

With respect to this clonotype: Sequence at one end of the junction differs from germline and may be a read error. The CDR3 sequence is CASSEPGAEDTLYF. The CDR3 DNA reads as TGTGCCAGCAGTGAACCTGGGGCGGAAGATACGCTGTATTTT. This chain connects TRBV6-1 to TRBJ2-3, with D maybe TRBD1 (5 bases). The CDR3 loop spans 14 amino acids. Germline assignment: CDR1 MNHNS and CDR2 SASEGT.

Regarding this clonotype: Given the absence of the conserved phenylalanine or tryptophan at the CDR3 end, a read error is likely. This chain links TRBV6-2 or TRBV6-3 with TRBJ2-3; TRBD1 might be the D (5 bases). The CDR3 covers 15 residues. Per germline, CDR1 MNHEY and CDR2 SVGEGT. In nucleotides, the CDR3 is TGTACCATCAGACCCGCTAACAGGAAGACAGATACGCAGTATATT. Its translation: CTIRPANRKTDTQYI.

The chain combines TRBV5-1 with TRBJ1-3, with D hard to call. From germline, CDR1 is SGHRS and CDR2 YFSETQ. Trimming stripped 1 base from V and 5 bases from J, with 10 bases between. The CDR3 sequence is 14 residues long. For the CDR3, the DNA is TGCGCCAGCAGCTTGACCACCGGCAGAAACACCATATATTTT. Residues: CASSLTTGRNTIYF.

To note about this clonotype: Sequence at one end of the junction differs from germline and may be a read error. The chain combines TRBV4-2 with TRBJ2-6, with TRBD1 as a possible D gene (6 bases). The germline V gene encodes CDR1 LGHNA and CDR2 YNFKEQ. This CDR3 comprises 15 residues. The CDR3 loop reads CASSRDNSRANVLTF. The CDR3 nucleotides read TGTGCCAGCAGCCGGGACAACTCTAGGGCCAACGTCCTTACTTTC.

This clonotype was seen ten or more times. The chain recombines TRBV6-1 with TRBJ2-7; D could derive from TRBD1 or TRBD2 (5 bases each). The CDR3 consists of 15 residues. Per germline, CDR1 MNHNS and CDR2 SASEGT. The ends were cut back, 3 bases at V and 3 bases at J, with 15 bases in the middle. This chain's CDR3 is CASSDSGLTVYEQYF. CDR3 nucleotide sequence: TGTGCCAGCAGTGATTCGGGGCTCACCGTCTACGAGCAGTACTTC.

The chain carries TRBV6-5 and TRBJ2-1, with 12 bases identical to TRBD2. The length of the CDR3 is 17 residues. From germline, CDR1 is MNHEY and CDR2 SVGAGI. J gave up 6 bases and V 0 bases, and 6 bases lay outside the gene matches. In DNA form, the CDR3 reads TGTGCCAGCAGTTACTCGCTATGGGGACTAGCGGGCAATGAGCAGTTCTTC. It encodes CASSYSLWGLAGNEQFF.

V is TRBV11-2 and J is TRBJ2-1; no firm D call. This CDR3 is built from 15 residues. CDR1 is SGHAT, CDR2 FQNNGV, per germline. The CDR3 is CVRSLEVGFNNEQFF. CDR3 DNA: TGTGTCCGCAGCTTAGAGGTGGGATTTAACAATGAGCAGTTCTTC.

About this clonotype: One end of the junction fails to match germline, which may point to a read error. The rearrangement links TRBV11-1 to TRBJ2-1; TRBD2 aligns across 9 bases. In germline, CDR1 is SGHAT, CDR2 FQDESV (reference sequence). The CDR3 sequence is 18 residues long. The CDR3 loop is CPSSSESRISGSGNEQFF. Here the CDR3 DNA reads TGTCCCAGCAGTTCAGAATCGAGGATTAGCGGGAGTGGTAATGAGCAGTTCTTC.

On this clonotype itself: This CDR3 is missing its conserved last phenylalanine or tryptophan, likely due to a read error. The chain links TRBV6-6 to TRBJ1-6; possible D gene TRBD1, 6 bases. The germline CDR1 and CDR2 sequences are MNHNY and SVGAGI (reference sequence). This CDR3 is 14 amino acids long. Deletions cut 8 bases from V and 9 bases from J, with 17 bases between. CDR3 loop: CASCDNRESSPLHI. DNA for the CDR3: TGTGCCAGCTGCGATAACAGGGAGTCTTCACCCCTCCACATT.

This chain links TRBV29-1 with TRBJ1-4; 7 bases map to TRBD1. Germline V gene sequence: CDR1 SQVTM, CDR2 ANQGSEA. The CDR3 length is 12 residues. The CDR3 sequence is CSVGGTRGKLFF. The CDR3 bases are TGCAGTGTAGGGGGCACTCGGGGAAAACTGTTTTTT.

With regard to this clonotype: A single base separates this from a much larger clone, so it may be a read error. The chain recombines TRBV30 with TRBJ1-1; no firm D call. Germline loops: CDR1 GTSNPN, CDR2 SVGIG (reference sequence). The CDR3 has 11 amino acids. In nucleotides, the CDR3 is TGTGTCTGGAGTAAAAACACTGAAGCTTTCTTT. Encoded protein: CVWSKNTEAFF.

Of note for this clonotype: A much bigger clone sits one base away, suggesting this may be a read error. The chain carries TRBV6-1 and TRBJ2-7; 7 bases are shared with TRBD1. The germline V gene encodes CDR1 MNHNS and CDR2 SASEGT. V shed 2 bases and J 2 bases; nucleotides not matched to a gene: 6. This CDR3 is built from 15 residues. CDR3 amino acids: CASSERDSRAYEQYF. The CDR3 DNA reads TGTGCCAGCAGTGAAAGGGACAGCCGCGCCTACGAGCAGTACTTC.

As to this clonotype: At one end, the junction sequence differs from germline, possibly due to a read error. V gene TRBV4-2 combines with J gene TRBJ2-3; TRBD1 is a possible D gene (6 bases). The CDR3 contains 15 residues. Per the germline V gene, CDR1 is LGHNA and CDR2 is YNFKEQ. CDR3 amino acids: CAISTGTANTDAQYF. As DNA, the CDR3 is TGTGCCATCAGCACAGGGACGGCTAACACAGATGCGCAGTATTTT.

With regard to this clonotype: A read error is possible here, since a much larger clone lies one base away. This chain links TRBV20-1 with TRBJ2-1; TRBD2 matches at 11 bases. The CDR3 is made up of 13 amino acids. The ends lost 6 bases at V and 5 bases at J; junction bases unmatched: 3. Germline CDR1 and CDR2: DFQATT and SNEGSKA (reference sequence). This CDR3 is CSALGLADNEQFF. The CDR3 DNA reads TGCAGTGCCCTGGGACTAGCGGACAATGAGCAGTTCTTC.